The TCR beta chain described here comes from a study of shared clonotypes between healthy human individuals. Notes on this clone: Its target is unknown.

Among the donors, all were Caucasian adults who lived in Nashville, Tennessee. The CD4+ fraction was divided into a CD45RA+ naive subset and a CD45RA-negative memory subset. Per the study methods: Junction-only sequences without quality scores came from ImmunoSEQ, so filtering differed. Assay used: immunoSEQ multiplex PCR; TCRdb lists only in-frame clones, some missing. The V and J calls and clone size come from that table; D and trimming were worked out from the DNA. Among 2 million or so clones, 95% were seen once, and the ten largest hold 0.1% to 0.15%. Study-wide results and limits: Richness estimates generally favored naive over memory subsets.

The germline gives CDR1 SGHTS, CDR2 YDEGEE. Trimming removed 1 base at V and 2 bases at J, with 6 bases between. This CDR3 is 13 amino acids long. The sequence derives from a man aged 18 to 30 in good health. The chain combines TRBV5-8 with TRBJ2-5, with D perhaps TRBD1 (5 bases). Sample: naive CD4+ T cells sorted from blood. Subset here: CD45RA+ positively selected. CDR3 in DNA: TGTGCCAGCAGCTTGCCAGGGCAAGAGACCCAGTACTTC. This codes for CASSLPGQETQYF.